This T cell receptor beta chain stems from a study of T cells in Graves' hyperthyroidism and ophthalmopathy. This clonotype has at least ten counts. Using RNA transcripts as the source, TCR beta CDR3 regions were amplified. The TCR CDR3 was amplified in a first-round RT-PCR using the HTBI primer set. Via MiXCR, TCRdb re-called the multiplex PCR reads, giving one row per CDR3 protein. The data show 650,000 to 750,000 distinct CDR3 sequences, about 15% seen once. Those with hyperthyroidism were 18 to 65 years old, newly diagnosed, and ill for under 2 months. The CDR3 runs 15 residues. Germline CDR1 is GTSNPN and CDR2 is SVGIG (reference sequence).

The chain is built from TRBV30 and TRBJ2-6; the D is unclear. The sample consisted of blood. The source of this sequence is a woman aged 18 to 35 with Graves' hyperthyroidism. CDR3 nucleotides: TGTGCGTGGCGGACGTCTTACTCTGGGGCCAACGTCCTGACTTTC. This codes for CAWRTSYSGANVLTF.